This T cell receptor beta chain emerged from a study of CD8+ T cells in alopecia areata. Study overall: Twice daily, treated patients received 5 to 10 mg of oral tofacitinib. For 6 to 18 months, tofacitinib was taken, and 6 months off drug followed.

Germline-derived CDR1 and CDR2 are KGHSH and LQKENI. With 0 bases removed from V and 0 bases from J, the gap between germline ends came to 5 bases. This CDR3 region has 15 residues. Once RNA had been extracted, it was reverse transcribed into cDNA to act as the sequencing template. The table came from immunoSEQ multiplex PCR; TCRdb's copy has only in-frame clones and leaves some out. This repertoire shows 45,000 to 70,000 clones, around 96% found once; its top ten account for more than 25%. The chain couples TRBV18 to TRBJ1-4; D ambiguous. The sequence was obtained from a human donor with alopecia areata. The input for sequencing was CD8+ T cells sorted from blood, taken at week 0. The DNA for the CDR3 is TGTGCCAGCTCACCACCAACTCCAACTAATGAAAAACTGTTTTTT. Protein: CASSPPTPTNEKLFF.